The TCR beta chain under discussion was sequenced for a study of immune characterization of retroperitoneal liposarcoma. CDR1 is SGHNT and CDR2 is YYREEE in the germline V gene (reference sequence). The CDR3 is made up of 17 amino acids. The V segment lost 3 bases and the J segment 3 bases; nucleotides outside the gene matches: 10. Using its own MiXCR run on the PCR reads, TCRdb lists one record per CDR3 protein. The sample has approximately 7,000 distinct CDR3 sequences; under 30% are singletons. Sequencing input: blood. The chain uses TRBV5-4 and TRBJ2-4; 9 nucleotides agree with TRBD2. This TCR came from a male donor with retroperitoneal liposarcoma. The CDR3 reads CASSSAAGGLSKNIQYF. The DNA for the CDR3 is TGTGCCAGCAGCTCTGCTGCGGGGGGGCTGAGCAAAAACATTCAGTACTTC.